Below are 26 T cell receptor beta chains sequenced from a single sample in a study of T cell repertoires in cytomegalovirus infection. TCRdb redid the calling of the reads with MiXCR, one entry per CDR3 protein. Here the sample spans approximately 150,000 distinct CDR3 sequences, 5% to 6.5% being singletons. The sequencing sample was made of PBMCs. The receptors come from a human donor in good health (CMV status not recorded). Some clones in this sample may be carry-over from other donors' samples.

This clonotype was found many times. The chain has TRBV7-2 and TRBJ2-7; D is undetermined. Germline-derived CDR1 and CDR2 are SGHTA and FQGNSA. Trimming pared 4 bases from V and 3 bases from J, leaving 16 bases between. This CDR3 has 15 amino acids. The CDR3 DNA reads TGTGCCAGCAGCTATAACTCCGGGTCCCACTACGAGCAGTACTTC. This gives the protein CASSYNSGSHYEQYF.

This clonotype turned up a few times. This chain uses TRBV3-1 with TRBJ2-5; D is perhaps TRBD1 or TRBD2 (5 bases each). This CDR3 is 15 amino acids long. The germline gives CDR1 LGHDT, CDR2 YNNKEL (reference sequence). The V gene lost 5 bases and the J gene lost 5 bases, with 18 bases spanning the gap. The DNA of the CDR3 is TGTGCCAGCAGCACCCTGCCAAGAGGGGCGGAGACCCAGTACTTC. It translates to CASSTLPRGAETQYF.

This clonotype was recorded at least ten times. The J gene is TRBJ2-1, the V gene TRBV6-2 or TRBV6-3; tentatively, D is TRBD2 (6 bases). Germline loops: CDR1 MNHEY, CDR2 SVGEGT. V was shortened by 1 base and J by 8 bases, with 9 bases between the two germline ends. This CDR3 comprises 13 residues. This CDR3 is CASSYYSGDEQFF. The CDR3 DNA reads TGTGCCAGCAGTTACTATTCGGGGGATGAGCAGTTCTTC.

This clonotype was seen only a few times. CDR3 amino acids: CASSPLGEDYNSNQPQHF. In DNA, the CDR3 is TGTGCCAGTAGTCCCCTCGGGGAGGATTATAACAGCAATCAGCCCCAGCATTTT. V gene TRBV19 combines with J gene TRBJ1-5; no firm D call. CDR3 length: 18 amino acids. Germline loops: CDR1 LNHDA, CDR2 SQIVND (reference sequence). Trimming cost V 5 bases and J 1 base, with 21 bases left between them.

The DNA for the CDR3 is TGTGCCAGCTCACCACTGGGAGGATCCTACGAGCAGTACTTC. Protein sequence: CASSPLGGSYEQYF. The chain has TRBV18 and TRBJ2-7; the D gene is possibly TRBD2 (6 bases). Trimming shortened V by 1 base and J by 1 base, and 8 bases separated the two germline ends. Germline CDR1 reads KGHSH; CDR2 reads LQKENI. The length of the CDR3 is 14 residues.

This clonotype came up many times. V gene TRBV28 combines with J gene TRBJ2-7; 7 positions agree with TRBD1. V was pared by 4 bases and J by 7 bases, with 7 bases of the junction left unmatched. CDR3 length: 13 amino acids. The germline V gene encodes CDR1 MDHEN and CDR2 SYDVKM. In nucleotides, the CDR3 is TGTGCCAGCAGTTCGACCGGGACAGTTGAGCAGTACTTC. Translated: CASSSTGTVEQYF. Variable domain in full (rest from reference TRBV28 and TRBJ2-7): DVKVTQSSRYLVKRTGEKVFLECVQDMDHENMFWYRQDPGLGLRLIYFSYDVKMKEKGDIPEGYSVSREKKERFSLILESASTNQTSMYLCASSSTGTVEQYFGPGTRLTVT.

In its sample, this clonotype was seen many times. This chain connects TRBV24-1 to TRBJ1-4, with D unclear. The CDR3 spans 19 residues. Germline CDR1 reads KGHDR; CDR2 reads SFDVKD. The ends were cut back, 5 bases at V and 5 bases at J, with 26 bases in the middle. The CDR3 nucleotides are TGTGCCACCAGTGCGATACCCACCGCGTCCGGGAAGAGAAATGAAAAACTGTTTTTT. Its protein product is CATSAIPTASGKRNEKLFF.

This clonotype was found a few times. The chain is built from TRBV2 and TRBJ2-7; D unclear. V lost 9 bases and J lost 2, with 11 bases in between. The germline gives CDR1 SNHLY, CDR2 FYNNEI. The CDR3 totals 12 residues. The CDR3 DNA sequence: TGTGCCAGTTCATACAGCACCTACGAGCAGTACTTC. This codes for CASSYSTYEQYF.

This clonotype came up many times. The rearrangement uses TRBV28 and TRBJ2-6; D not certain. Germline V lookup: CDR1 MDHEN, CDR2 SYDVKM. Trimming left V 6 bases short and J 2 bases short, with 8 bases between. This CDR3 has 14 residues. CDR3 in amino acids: CASSTRAGANVLTF. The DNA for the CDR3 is TGTGCCAGCAGCACTCGGGCTGGGGCCAACGTCCTGACTTTC.

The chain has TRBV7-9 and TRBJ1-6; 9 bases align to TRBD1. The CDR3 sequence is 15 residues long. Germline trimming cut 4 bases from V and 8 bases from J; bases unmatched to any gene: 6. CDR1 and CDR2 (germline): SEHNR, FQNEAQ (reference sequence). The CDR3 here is CASSYRDRADSPLHF. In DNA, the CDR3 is TGTGCCAGCAGCTACCGGGACAGGGCGGATTCACCCCTCCACTTT.

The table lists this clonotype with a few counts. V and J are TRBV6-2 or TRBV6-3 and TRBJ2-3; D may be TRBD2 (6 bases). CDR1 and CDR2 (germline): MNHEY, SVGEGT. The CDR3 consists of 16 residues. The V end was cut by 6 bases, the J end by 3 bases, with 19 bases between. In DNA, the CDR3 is TGTGCCAGCAGGTCCTGGGGGGATGTCTGGACAGATACGCAGTATTTT. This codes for CASRSWGDVWTDTQYF.

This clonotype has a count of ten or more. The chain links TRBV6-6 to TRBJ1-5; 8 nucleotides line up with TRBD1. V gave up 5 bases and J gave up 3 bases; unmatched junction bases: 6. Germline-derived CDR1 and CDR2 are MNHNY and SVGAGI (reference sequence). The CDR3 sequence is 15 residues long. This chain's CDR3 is CASSTRQGINQPQHF. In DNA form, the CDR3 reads TGTGCCAGCAGTACCCGACAGGGGATCAATCAGCCCCAGCATTTT.

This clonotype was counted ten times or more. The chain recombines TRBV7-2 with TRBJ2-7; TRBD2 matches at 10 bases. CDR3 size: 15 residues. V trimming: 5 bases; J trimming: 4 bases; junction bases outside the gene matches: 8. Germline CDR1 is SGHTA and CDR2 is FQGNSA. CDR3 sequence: CASSHSGGPQYEQYF. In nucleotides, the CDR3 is TGTGCCAGCAGCCATAGCGGGGGGCCCCAATACGAGCAGTACTTC.

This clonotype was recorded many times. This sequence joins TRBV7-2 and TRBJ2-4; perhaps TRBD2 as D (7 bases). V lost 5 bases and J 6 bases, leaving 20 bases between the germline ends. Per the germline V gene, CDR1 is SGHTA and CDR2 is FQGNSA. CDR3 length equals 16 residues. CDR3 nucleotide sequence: TGTGCCAGCAGCCTAGGGGGGCTGGGGGGGAGAAACATTCAGTACTTC. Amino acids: CASSLGGLGGRNIQYF. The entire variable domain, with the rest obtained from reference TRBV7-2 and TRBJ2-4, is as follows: GAGVSQSPSNKVTEKGKDVELRCDPISGHTALYWYRQSLGQGLEFLIYFQGNSAPDKSGLPSDRFSAERTGGSVSTLTIQRTQQEDSAVYLCASSLGGLGGRNIQYFGAGTRLSVL.

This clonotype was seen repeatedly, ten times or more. CDR3 DNA: TGTGCCAGCAAGGCAGCTGAACCCACAGATACGCAGTATTTT. The encoded protein is CASKAAEPTDTQYF. The V call is TRBV5-4, the J call TRBJ2-3; D remains ambiguous. Germline V gene sequence: CDR1 SGHNT, CDR2 YYREEE (reference sequence). The CDR3 loop spans 14 amino acids. The ends were cut back, 6 bases at V and 2 bases at J, with 13 bases in the middle.

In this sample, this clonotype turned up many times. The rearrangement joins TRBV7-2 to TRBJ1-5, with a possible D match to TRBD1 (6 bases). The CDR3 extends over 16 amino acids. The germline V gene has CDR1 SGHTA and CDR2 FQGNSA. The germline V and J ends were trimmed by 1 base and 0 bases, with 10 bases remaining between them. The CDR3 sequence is CASSLGGAYSNQPQHF. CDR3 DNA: TGTGCCAGCAGCTTAGGGGGGGCTTATAGCAATCAGCCCCAGCATTTT.

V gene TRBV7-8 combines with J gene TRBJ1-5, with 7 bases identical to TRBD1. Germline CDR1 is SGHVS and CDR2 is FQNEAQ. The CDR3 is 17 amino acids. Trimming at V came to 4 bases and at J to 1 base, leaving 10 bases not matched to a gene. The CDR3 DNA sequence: TGTGCCAGCAGCTCAAATCAGGGGGTTTTGAGCAATCAGCCCCAGCATTTT. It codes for CASSSNQGVLSNQPQHF.

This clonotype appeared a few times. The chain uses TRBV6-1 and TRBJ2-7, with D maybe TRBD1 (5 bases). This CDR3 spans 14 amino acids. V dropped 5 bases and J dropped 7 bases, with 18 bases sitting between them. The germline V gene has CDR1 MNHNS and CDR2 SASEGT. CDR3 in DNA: TGTGCCAGCAGTTTGGGCCCCCCCTCAGGGGAGCAGTACTTC. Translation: CASSLGPPSGEQYF.

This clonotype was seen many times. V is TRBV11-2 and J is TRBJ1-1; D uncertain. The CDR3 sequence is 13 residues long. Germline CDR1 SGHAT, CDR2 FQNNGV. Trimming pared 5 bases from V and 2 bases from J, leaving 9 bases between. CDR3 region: CASSGMRNTEAFF. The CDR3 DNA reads TGTGCCAGCAGCGGGATGCGTAACACTGAAGCTTTCTTT.

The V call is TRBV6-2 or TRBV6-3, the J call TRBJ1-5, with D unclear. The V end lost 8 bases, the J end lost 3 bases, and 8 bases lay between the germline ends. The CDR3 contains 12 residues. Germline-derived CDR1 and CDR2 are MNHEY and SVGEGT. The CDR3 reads CASRKANQPQHF. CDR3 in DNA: TGTGCCAGCCGCAAGGCCAATCAGCCCCAGCATTTT.

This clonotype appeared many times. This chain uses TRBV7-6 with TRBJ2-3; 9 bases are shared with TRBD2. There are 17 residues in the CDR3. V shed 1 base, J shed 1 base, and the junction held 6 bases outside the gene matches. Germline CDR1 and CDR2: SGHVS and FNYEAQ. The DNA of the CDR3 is TGTGCCAGCAGCTTAGTCCTAGCGGGACTTCGCACAGATACGCAGTATTTT. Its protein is CASSLVLAGLRTDTQYF.

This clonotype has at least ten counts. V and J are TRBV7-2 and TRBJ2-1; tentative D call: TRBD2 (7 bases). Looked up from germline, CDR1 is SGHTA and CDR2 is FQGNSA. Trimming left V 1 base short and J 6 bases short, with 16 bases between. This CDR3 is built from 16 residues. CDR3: CASSLVVGGALNEQFF. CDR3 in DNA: TGTGCCAGCAGCTTAGTGGTGGGGGGGGCCCTCAATGAGCAGTTCTTC.

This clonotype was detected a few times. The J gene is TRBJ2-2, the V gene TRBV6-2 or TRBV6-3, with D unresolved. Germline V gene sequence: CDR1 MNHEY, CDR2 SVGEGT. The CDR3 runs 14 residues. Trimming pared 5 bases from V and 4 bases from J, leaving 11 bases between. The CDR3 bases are TGTGCCAGCAGTCCGAGACTGGGCACCGGGGAGCTGTTTTTT. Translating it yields CASSPRLGTGELFF.

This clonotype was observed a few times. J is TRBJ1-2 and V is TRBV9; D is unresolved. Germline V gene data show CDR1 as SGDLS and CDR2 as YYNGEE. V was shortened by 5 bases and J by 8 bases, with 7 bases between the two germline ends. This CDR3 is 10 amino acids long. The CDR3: CASRPGGYTF. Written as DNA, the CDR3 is TGTGCCAGCAGGCCTGGGGGCTACACCTTC.

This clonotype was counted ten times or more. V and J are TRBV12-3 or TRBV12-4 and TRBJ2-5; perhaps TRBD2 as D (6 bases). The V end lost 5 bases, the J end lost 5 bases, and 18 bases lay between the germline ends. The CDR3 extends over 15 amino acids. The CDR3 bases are TGTGCCAGCAGTCGCGCGGGATTTCTAAGGGAGACCCAGTACTTC. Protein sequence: CASSRAGFLRETQYF.

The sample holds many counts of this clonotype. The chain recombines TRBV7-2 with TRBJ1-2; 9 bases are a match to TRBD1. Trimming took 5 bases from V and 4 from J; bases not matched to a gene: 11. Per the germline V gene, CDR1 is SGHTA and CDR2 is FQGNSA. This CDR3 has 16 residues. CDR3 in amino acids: CASSGSGQGILYGYTF. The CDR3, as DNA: TGTGCCAGCAGCGGATCGGGACAGGGCATTCTCTATGGCTACACCTTC.